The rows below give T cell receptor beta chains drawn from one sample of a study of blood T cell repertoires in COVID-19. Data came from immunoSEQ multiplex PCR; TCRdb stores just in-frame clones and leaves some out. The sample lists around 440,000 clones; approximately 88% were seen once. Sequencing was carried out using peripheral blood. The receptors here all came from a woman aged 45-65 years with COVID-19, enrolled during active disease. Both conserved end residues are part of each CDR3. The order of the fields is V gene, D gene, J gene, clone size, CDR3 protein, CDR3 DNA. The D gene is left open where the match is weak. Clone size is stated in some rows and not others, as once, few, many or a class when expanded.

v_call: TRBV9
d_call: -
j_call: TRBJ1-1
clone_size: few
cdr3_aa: CASSPTGWAAEAFF
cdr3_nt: TGTGCCAGCAGCCCGACAGGTTGGGCGGCTGAAGCTTTCTTT

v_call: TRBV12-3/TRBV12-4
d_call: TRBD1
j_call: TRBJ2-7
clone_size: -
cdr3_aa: CASSRGQGHEQYF
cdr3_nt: TGTGCCAGCAGTCGCGGACAGGGCCACGAGCAGTACTTC

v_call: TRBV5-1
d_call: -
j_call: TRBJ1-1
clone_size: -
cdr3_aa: CASSTDLAGNTEAFF
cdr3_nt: TGCGCCAGCAGCACGGATCTGGCGGGGAACACTGAAGCTTTCTTT

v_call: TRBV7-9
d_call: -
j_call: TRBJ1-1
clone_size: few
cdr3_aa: CASSLVPRAGDTEAFF
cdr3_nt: TGTGCCAGCAGCTTAGTCCCCAGGGCGGGGGACACTGAAGCTTTCTTT

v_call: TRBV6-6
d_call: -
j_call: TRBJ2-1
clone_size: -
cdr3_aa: CASWGGPIVSDEQFF
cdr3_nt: TGTGCCAGCTGGGGAGGACCCATCGTATCGGATGAGCAGTTCTTC

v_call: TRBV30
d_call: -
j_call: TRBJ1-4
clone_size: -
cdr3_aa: CAWSKGRDEKLFF
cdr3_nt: TGTGCCTGGAGTAAAGGGAGAGATGAAAAACTGTTTTTT

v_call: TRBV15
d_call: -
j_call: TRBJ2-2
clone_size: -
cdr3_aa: CATSRDSSLVVYTGELFF
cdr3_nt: TGTGCCACCAGCAGAGATTCTAGTTTAGTTGTGTACACCGGGGAGCTGTTTTTT

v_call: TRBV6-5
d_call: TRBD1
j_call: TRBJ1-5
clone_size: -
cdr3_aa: CASAGTDNQPQHF
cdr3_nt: TGTGCCAGCGCCGGGACAGACAATCAGCCCCAGCATTTT

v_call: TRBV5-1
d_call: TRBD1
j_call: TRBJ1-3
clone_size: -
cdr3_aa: CASSATGNLNTIYF
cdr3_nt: TGCGCCAGCAGCGCGACAGGGAATTTAAACACCATATATTTT

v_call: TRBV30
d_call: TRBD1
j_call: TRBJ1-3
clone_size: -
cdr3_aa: CAWGRPGQQGNTIYF
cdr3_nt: TGTGCCTGGGGCCGTCCGGGACAGCAAGGAAACACCATATATTTT

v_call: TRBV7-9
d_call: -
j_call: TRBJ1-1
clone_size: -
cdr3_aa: CASSLGAFPNTEAFF
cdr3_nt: TGTGCCAGCAGCTTAGGGGCCTTCCCGAACACTGAAGCTTTCTTT

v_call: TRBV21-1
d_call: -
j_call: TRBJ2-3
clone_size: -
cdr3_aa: CASHEGSTDTQYF
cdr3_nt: TGTGCCAGCCATGAGGGCAGCACAGATACGCAGTATTTT

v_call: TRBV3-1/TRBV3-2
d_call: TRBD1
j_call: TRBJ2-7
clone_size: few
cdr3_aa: CASSSSGGVYEQYF
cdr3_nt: TGTGCCAGCAGTTCTTCAGGGGGCGTCTACGAGCAGTACTTC

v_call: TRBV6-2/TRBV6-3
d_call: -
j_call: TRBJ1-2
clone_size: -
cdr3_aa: CASSPQGRANYGYTF
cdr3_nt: TGTGCCAGCAGCCCACAGGGTCGGGCTAACTATGGCTACACCTTC

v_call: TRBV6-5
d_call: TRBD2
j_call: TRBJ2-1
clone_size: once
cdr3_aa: CASSHTSGGTNEQFF
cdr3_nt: TGTGCCAGCAGTCACACTAGCGGGGGTACCAATGAGCAGTTCTTC